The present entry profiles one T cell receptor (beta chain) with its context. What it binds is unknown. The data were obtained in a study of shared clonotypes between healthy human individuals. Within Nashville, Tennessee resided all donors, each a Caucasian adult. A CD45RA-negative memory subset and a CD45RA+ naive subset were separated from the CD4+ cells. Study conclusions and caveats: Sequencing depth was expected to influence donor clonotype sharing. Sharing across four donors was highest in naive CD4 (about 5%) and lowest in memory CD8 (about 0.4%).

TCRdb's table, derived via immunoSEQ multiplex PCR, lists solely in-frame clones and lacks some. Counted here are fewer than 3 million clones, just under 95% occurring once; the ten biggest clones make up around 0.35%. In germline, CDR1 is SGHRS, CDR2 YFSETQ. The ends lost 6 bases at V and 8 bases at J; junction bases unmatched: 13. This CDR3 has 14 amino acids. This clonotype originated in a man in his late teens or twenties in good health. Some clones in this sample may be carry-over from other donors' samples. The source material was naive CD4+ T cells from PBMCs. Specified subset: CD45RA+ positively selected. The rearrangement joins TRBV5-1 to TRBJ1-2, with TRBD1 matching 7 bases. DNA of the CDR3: TGCGCCAGCAATAACAACCAGGGGGAGGGCGGCTACACCTTC. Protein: CASNNNQGEGGYTF.